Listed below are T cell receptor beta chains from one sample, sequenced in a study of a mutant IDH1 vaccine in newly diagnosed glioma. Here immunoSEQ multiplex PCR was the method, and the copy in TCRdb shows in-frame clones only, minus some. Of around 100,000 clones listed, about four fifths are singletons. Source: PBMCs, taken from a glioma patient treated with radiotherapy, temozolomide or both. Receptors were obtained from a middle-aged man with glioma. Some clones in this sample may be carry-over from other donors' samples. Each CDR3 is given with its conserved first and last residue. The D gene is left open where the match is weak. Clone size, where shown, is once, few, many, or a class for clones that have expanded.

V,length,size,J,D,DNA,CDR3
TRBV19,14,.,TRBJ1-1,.,TGTGCCAGTAGAGGGGAAGGGATGAACACTGAAGCTTTCTTT,CASRGEGMNTEAFF
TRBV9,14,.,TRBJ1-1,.,TGTGCCAGCAGCGTCGGGGGGCGAGGCACTGAAGCTTTCTTT,CASSVGGRGTEAFF
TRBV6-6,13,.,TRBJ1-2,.,TGTGCCAGCAGCTCCTCGACCTATTATGGCTACACCTTC,CASSSSTYYGYTF
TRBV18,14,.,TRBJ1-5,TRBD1,TGTGCCAGCTCCCCAGGACAGGGCAATCAGCCCCAGCATTTT,CASSPGQGNQPQHF
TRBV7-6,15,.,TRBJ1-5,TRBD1,TGTGCCAGCAGCTTACAGACAGGGCTCAATCAGCCCCAGCATTTT,CASSLQTGLNQPQHF
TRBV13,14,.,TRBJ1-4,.,TGTGCCAGCAGCTTAGCAGGGTCTAATGAAAAACTGTTTTTT,CASSLAGSNEKLFF
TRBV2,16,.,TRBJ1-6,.,TGTGCCAGCACCCTTAACCCCGTCCGAGAAAATTCACCCCTCCACTTT,CASTLNPVRENSPLHF
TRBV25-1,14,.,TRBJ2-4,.,TGTGCCAGCAGAGAACAGGGAGCCAAAAACATTCAGTACTTC,CASREQGAKNIQYF
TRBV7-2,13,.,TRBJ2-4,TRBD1,TGTGCCACCCGGGACAGGGCCAAAAACATTCAGTACTTC,CATRDRAKNIQYF
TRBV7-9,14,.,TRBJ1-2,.,TGTGCCAGCAGCTCCCTTTTACGGAACTATGGCTACACCTTC,CASSSLLRNYGYTF
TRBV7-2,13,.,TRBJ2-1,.,TGTGCCAGCAGCGGGGGCGGATACAATGAGCAGTTCTTC,CASSGGGYNEQFF
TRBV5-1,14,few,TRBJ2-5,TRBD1,TGCGCCAGCAGCTTGGGTACAGGGGTAGAGACCCAGTACTTC,CASSLGTGVETQYF
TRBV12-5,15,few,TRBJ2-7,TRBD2,TGTGCTAGTGGTTTTGCCGGGAGGGGGGCTTACGAGCAGTACTTC,CASGFAGRGAYEQYF
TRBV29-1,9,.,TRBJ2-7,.,TGCAGCGTTTGTTACGAGCAGTACTTC,CSVCYEQYF
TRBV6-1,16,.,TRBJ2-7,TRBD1,TGTGCCAGCAGTGAAGTCATAGAGGGGGCCGCCTACGAGCAGTACTTC,CASSEVIEGAAYEQYF
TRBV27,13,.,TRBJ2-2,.,TGTGCCAGCAGTTTAGTACGGGGTGGGGAGCTGTTTTTT,CASSLVRGGELFF
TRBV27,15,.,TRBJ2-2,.,TGTGCCAGCAGAATACAGGGAGTCACCACCGGGGAGCTGTTTTTT,CASRIQGVTTGELFF
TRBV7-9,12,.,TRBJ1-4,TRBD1,TGTGCCAGCAGCACGGGACAGGAAAAACTGTTTTTT,CASSTGQEKLFF